A selection of T cell receptor beta chains follows, all from one sample in a study of blood T cell repertoires in COVID-19. Here immunoSEQ multiplex PCR was the method, and the copy in TCRdb shows in-frame clones only, minus some. The sample has about 50,000 clones; around 80% are singletons. The sequenced sample was peripheral blood. Receptors were obtained from a man between 65 and 79 years old with acute or convalescent COVID-19. CDR3s leave out the opening cysteine and the closing phenylalanine or tryptophan. Fields, in order: V gene, J gene, CDR3 protein.

>TRBV5-6|TRBJ2-7
ASSWTGGYEQY
>TRBV4-1|TRBJ1-5
ASSPPTGHSYSNQPQH
>TRBV20-1|TRBJ2-1
SASQRGLAGVDEQF
>TRBV5-5|TRBJ2-1
ASSLAGGVFNNEQF
>TRBV29-1|TRBJ1-2
SAFPQGMDGYT
>TRBV7-8|TRBJ2-7
ASSQTEISYEQY
>TRBV27|TRBJ2-5
ASSFVLAGGRETQY
>TRBV6-1|TRBJ2-5
ASSEWGREETQY
>TRBV6-6|TRBJ2-4
ASSDGTLAKNIQY
>TRBV5-4|TRBJ2-5
ASSLLRETQY
>TRBV3-1/TRBV3-2|TRBJ2-3
ASSSEPGGGAGRSTDTQY
>TRBV4-3|TRBJ2-1
ASSQDENGRELVYEQF
>TRBV5-1|TRBJ2-1
ASKPGQGNEQF
>TRBV3-1/TRBV3-2|TRBJ1-2
ASSRTATLYGYT
>TRBV28|TRBJ2-4
ASTMGGVAKNIQY
>TRBV7-2|TRBJ2-3
ASSLGTGGISTDTQY
>TRBV5-1|TRBJ1-1
ASSLGSQGAEAF
>TRBV19|TRBJ1-1
ASYDRGGIYTEAF
>TRBV6-5|TRBJ1-1
ASSFTGVAF
>TRBV29-1|TRBJ2-1
SVDRFENNEQF
>TRBV5-1|TRBJ2-7
ASSSGYEQY
>TRBV30|TRBJ2-3
AWSGNTDTQY
>TRBV4-2|TRBJ2-3
ASSQIAGGSTDTQY
>TRBV11-3|TRBJ2-7
ASSLTDRGQY
>TRBV5-1|TRBJ2-1
ASGRTGGVDEQF
>TRBV29-1|TRBJ2-3
SVEDGSGGADTQY
>TRBV28|TRBJ1-5
ASSPALSNQPQH
>TRBV7-9|TRBJ2-7
ASSLEASGRYEQY
>TRBV7-6|TRBJ2-5
ASSLLAGGGLEETQY
>TRBV5-6|TRBJ1-4
ASSLQTEGSIKLF
>TRBV6-5|TRBJ1-1
ASSYSGAEAF
>TRBV5-1|TRBJ2-5
ASSPNSGEGETQY
>TRBV7-8|TRBJ2-7
ASSSRWTTTYEQY
>TRBV6-5|TRBJ1-1
ASVEGAGLYTEAF
>TRBV7-9|TRBJ2-1
ASSPGFAGGPSNEQF
>TRBV7-2|TRBJ2-3
ASSFGLGADTQY
>TRBV5-4|TRBJ1-1
ASSLDRGVNTEAF
>TRBV30|TRBJ1-3
AWKKAGNTIY
>TRBV4-1|TRBJ2-5
ASSQDGPEETQY
>TRBV5-1|TRBJ2-3
ASSFGGTAGTDTQY
>TRBV4-1|TRBJ1-3
ASSQVDRPSQTISGNTIY